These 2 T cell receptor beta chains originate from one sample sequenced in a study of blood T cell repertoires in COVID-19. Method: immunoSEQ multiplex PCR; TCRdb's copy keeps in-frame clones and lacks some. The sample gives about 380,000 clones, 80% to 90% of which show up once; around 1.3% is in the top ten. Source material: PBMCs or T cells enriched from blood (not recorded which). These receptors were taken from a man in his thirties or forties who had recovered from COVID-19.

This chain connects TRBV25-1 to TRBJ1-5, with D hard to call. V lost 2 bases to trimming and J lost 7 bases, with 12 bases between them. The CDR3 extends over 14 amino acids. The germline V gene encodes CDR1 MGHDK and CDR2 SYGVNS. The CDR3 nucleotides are TGTGCCAGCAGTGAAAGTAAGGGAGAACAGCCCCAGCATTTT. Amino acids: CASSESKGEQPQHF.

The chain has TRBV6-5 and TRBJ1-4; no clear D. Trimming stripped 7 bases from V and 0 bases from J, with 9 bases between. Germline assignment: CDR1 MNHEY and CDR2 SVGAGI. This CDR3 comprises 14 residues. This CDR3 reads CASTRTATNEKLFF. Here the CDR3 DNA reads TGTGCCAGCACCAGGACTGCAACTAATGAAAAACTGTTTTTT.